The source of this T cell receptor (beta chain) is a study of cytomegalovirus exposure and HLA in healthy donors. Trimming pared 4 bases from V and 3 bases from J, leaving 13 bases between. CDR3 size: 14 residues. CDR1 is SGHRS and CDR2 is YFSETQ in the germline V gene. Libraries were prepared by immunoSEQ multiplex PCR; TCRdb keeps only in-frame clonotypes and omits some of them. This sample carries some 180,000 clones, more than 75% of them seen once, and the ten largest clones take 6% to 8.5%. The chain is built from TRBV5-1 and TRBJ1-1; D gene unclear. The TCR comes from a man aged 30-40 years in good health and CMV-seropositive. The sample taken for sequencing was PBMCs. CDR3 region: CASSPGVSYTEAFF. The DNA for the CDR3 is TGCGCCAGCAGCCCCGGGGTCTCTTACACTGAAGCTTTCTTT.